The 18 T cell receptor beta chains below come from one sample, sequenced in a study of siplizumab effects on memory and regulatory T cells. The table came from immunoSEQ multiplex PCR; TCRdb's copy has only in-frame clones and leaves some out. Among approximately 100,000 clones listed, about 91% were seen once. Sequencing used Tregs sorted from blood. Source of these receptors: a human donor in good health.

With regard to this clone: Distinct nucleotide sequences in the sample also encode this CDR3. This chain uses TRBV6-5 with TRBJ2-2; no firm D call. The CDR3 runs to 13 residues. Trimming took 2 bases from V and 5 from J, leaving 6 bases between them. From germline, CDR1 is MNHEY and CDR2 SVGAGI. The chain's CDR3 is CASSYPGTGELFF. The CDR3 nucleotides read TGTGCCAGCAGTTACCCCGGGACCGGGGAGCTGTTTTTT.

V gene TRBV7-9 combines with J gene TRBJ2-7; D not certain. The CDR3 is 14 residues long. CDR1 and CDR2 (germline): SEHNR, FQNEAQ (reference sequence). V was shortened by 2 bases and J by 5 bases, with 13 bases between the two germline ends. The CDR3 here is CASSLSYSEDEQYF. The CDR3 bases are TGTGCCAGCAGCTTAAGCTACAGTGAAGACGAGCAGTACTTC.

The chain uses TRBV28 and TRBJ1-2; 7 nucleotides align to TRBD1. CDR3 length: 15 amino acids. Germline V gives CDR1 MDHEN, CDR2 SYDVKM. The V and J ends lost 6 bases and 3 bases, in that order; junction bases with no gene match: 10. The CDR3 nucleotides read TGTGCCAGCAGAACAGCAGGGGGAGGTGACTATGGCTACACCTTC. Encoded protein: CASRTAGGGDYGYTF.

The V gene is TRBV11-3, the J gene TRBJ2-2, with TRBD1 identical over 8 bases. Trimming cost V 4 bases and J 5 bases; bases outside gene matches: 3. The CDR3 has 14 residues. Germline V gene data show CDR1 as SGHNT and CDR2 as YENEEA. Written as DNA, the CDR3 is TGTGCCAGCAGCTCAGGGGGCATTACCGGGGAGCTGTTTTTT. Protein product: CASSSGGITGELFF.

The chain carries TRBV11-3 and TRBJ2-2; D gene unclear. Germline CDR1 reads SGHNT; CDR2 reads YENEEA. CDR3 length equals 12 residues. V lost 2 bases, J lost 6 bases, and 4 bases lay in between. The CDR3 DNA is TGTGCCAGCAGCTTATCCGCCGGGGAGCTGTTTTTT. This translates into CASSLSAGELFF.

The rearrangement uses TRBV28 and TRBJ2-2; no clear D. Trimming took 2 bases from V and 4 from J, leaving 8 bases between them. CDR3 size: 14 residues. The germline CDR1 and CDR2 sequences are MDHEN and SYDVKM. This CDR3 reads CASSLLSGTGELFF. CDR3 DNA: TGTGCCAGCAGTTTACTCAGTGGCACCGGGGAGCTGTTTTTT.

V gene TRBV7-3 combines with J gene TRBJ1-1; D is possibly TRBD1 (6 bases). Trimming cost V 1 base and J 4 bases, with 28 bases left between them. Germline loops: CDR1 SGHTA, CDR2 FQGTGA. The CDR3 totals 20 residues. The CDR3 protein is CASSLKGVRGMIEWGTEAFF. The CDR3 bases are TGTGCCAGCAGCTTAAAGGGGGTCCGGGGGATGATAGAGTGGGGCACTGAAGCTTTCTTT.

The V and J genes are TRBV5-1 and TRBJ1-1; D unresolved. V was shortened by 3 bases and J by 5 bases, with 17 bases between the two germline ends. This CDR3 has 15 amino acids. The germline V gene encodes CDR1 SGHRS and CDR2 YFSETQ. CDR3 DNA sequence: TGCGCCAGCAGCTCCGGGTTAAGGAAAGGGACTGAAGCTTTCTTT. Its translation is CASSSGLRKGTEAFF.

The chain combines TRBV29-1 with TRBJ1-1; 8 bases fit TRBD1. V dropped 7 bases and J dropped 1; count of bases not matched to a gene: 8. This CDR3 contains 14 residues. Germline assignment: CDR1 SQVTM and CDR2 ANQGSEA. CDR3: CSALDRGRNTEAFF. In nucleotides, the CDR3 is TGCAGCGCTTTAGACAGGGGAAGGAACACTGAAGCTTTCTTT.

The rearrangement uses TRBV19 and TRBJ1-5; D not certain. Germline V gene sequence: CDR1 LNHDA, CDR2 SQIVND (reference sequence). CDR3 length equals 14 residues. Trimming stripped 5 bases from V and 5 bases from J, with 13 bases between. The CDR3 DNA is TGTGCCAGTAGTGTAGTAGATTTGGATCAGCCCCAGCATTTT. This codes for CASSVVDLDQPQHF.

The gene calls are TRBV10-2 and TRBJ2-1; TRBD1 aligns across 7 bases. J was trimmed by 5 bases and V by 7 bases; bases with no gene match: 8. This CDR3 has 14 residues. CDR1 is WSHSY and CDR2 is SAAADI in the germline V gene. CDR3 sequence (DNA): TGCGCCAGCACTCAGGACAGGACCGACAATGAGCAGTTCTTC. This translates into CASTQDRTDNEQFF.

In its sample, this clone was seen once. The rearrangement links TRBV27 to TRBJ1-1; D uncertain. This CDR3 comprises 16 residues. Looked up from germline, CDR1 is MNHEY and CDR2 is SMNVEV (reference sequence). The V end lost 4 bases, the J end lost 5 bases, and 20 bases lay between the germline ends. The CDR3 here is CASSSRPRSRGTEAFF. Here the CDR3 DNA reads TGTGCCAGCAGTTCTCGGCCCCGAAGTAGAGGAACTGAAGCTTTCTTT.

This chain uses TRBV28 with TRBJ1-2, with 8 bases fitting TRBD1. This CDR3 is built from 13 residues. J lost 7 bases, V lost 3 bases, and 4 bases had no gene match. CDR1 and CDR2 from the germline V gene are MDHEN and SYDVKM. This chain's CDR3 is CASSFDRGRGYTF. In DNA form, the CDR3 reads TGTGCCAGCAGTTTCGACAGGGGCCGTGGCTACACCTTC.

This rearrangement joins TRBV10-2 to TRBJ2-2, with 10 nucleotides matching TRBD1. The CDR3 extends over 15 amino acids. Unmatched junction bases numbered 7, after V lost 5 bases and J lost 7 bases. The germline CDR1 and CDR2 sequences are WSHSY and SAAADI. CDR3 sequence reads: CASSSGTGAFGELFF. Written as DNA, the CDR3 is TGCGCCAGCAGTTCCGGGACAGGGGCGTTCGGGGAGCTGTTTTTT.

This chain connects TRBV28 to TRBJ2-7; 9 nucleotides match TRBD2. J was trimmed by 5 bases and V by 3 bases; bases with no gene match: 5. The CDR3 runs to 14 residues. Germline lookup yields CDR1 MDHEN and CDR2 SYDVKM. CDR3 DNA: TGTGCCAGCAGTTTCGCAGCGGGGGGAAACGAGCAGTACTTC. Residues: CASSFAAGGNEQYF.

V gene TRBV11-2 combines with J gene TRBJ2-2, with 7 bases fitting TRBD1. With V trimmed by 3 bases and J by 6 bases, 10 bases remained unmatched. Germline assignment: CDR1 SGHAT and CDR2 FQNNGV. This CDR3 region has 16 residues. The CDR3 here is CASSFRTGLGAGELFF. As DNA, the CDR3 is TGTGCCAGCAGCTTCCGGACAGGTTTGGGCGCCGGGGAGCTGTTTTTT.

This chain joins TRBV12-5 and TRBJ2-1; D is unclear. The CDR3 sequence is 16 residues long. Germline V CDR1 and CDR2: LGHNT, FRNRAP. With 5 bases removed from V and 2 bases from J, the gap between germline ends came to 16 bases. Here the CDR3 reads CASGPSRISAYNEQFF. DNA for the CDR3: TGTGCTAGTGGTCCGTCGCGGATAAGCGCCTACAATGAGCAGTTCTTC. Looking up the rest from reference TRBV12-5 and TRBJ2-1 gives the full variable domain: DARVTQTPRHKVTEMGQEVTMRCQPILGHNTVFWYRQTMMQGLELLAYFRNRAPLDDSGMPKDRFSAEMPDATLATLKIQPSEPRDSAVYFCASGPSRISAYNEQFFGPGTRLTVL.

The chain has TRBV15 and TRBJ2-1; D is possibly TRBD2 (5 bases). This CDR3 has 11 residues. Germline loops: CDR1 LNHNV, CDR2 YYDKDF (reference sequence). V dropped 0 bases and J dropped 12 bases, with 6 bases sitting between them. Written as DNA, the CDR3 is TGTGCCACCAGCAGAGAAGGAGGGCAGTTCTTC. It codes for CATSREGGQFF. The full variable domain, rest sourced from reference TRBV15 and TRBJ2-1, is DAMVIQNPRYQVTQFGKPVTLSCSQTLNHNVMYWYQQKSSQAPKLLFHYYDKDFNNEADTPDNFQSRRPNTSFCFLDIRSPGLGDTAMYLCATSREGGQFFGPGTRLTVL.